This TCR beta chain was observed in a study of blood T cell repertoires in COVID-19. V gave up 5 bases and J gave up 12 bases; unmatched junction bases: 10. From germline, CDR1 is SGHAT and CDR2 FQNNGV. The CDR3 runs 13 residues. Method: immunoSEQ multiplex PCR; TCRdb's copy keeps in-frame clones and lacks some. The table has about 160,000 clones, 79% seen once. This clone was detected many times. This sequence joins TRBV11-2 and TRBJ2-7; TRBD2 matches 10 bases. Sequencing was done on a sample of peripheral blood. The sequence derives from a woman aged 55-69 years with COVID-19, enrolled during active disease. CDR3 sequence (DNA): TGTGCCAGCAGCGCCAGCGGGGGGGGCCGTGGGTACTTC. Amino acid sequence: CASSASGGGRGYF.